A selection of T cell receptor beta chains follows, all from one sample in a study of shared clonotypes between healthy human individuals. Measured with immunoSEQ multiplex PCR; TCRdb has only the in-frame clones, and not every one. The table records some 2,500,000 clones, 80% to 95% of them present only once. Sequenced: naive CD4+ T cells from PBMCs. These receptors were taken from a man aged 18 to 29 in good health. Some clones in this sample may be carry-over from other donors' samples. The CDR3 runs from the conserved cysteine through the conserved F or W. D genes are given only for firm matches. Rows may omit the clone size; those that give it use once, few, many or a size class.

V	J	size	D	DNA	CDR3
TRBV15	TRBJ2-7	-	TRBD2	TGTGCCACCAGCAGCCCGAAGACTAGCGGGATCTACGAGCAGTACTTC	CATSSPKTSGIYEQYF
TRBV7-8	TRBJ2-1	-	-	TGTGCCAGCAGCTTATGGGGTCAACGAGGAGATGAGCAGTTCTTC	CASSLWGQRGDEQFF
TRBV7-3	TRBJ2-1	-	-	TGTGCCAGCAGTCCGTCGGGGCCAGCGGCATACAATGAGCAGTTCTTC	CASSPSGPAAYNEQFF
TRBV13	TRBJ1-1	-	-	TGTGCCTCCAGCCTGGAGGCGTCGGGGAACACTGAAGCTTTCTTT	CASSLEASGNTEAFF
TRBV5-1	TRBJ1-2	-	-	TGCGCCAGCGGCCAAGGGGAAAAGGGTGGCTATGGCTACACCTTC	CASGQGEKGGYGYTF
TRBV9	TRBJ2-2	-	-	TGTGCCAGCAGCGTTGAGGGGACCGGGGAGCTGTTTTTT	CASSVEGTGELFF
TRBV7-8	TRBJ2-7	-	TRBD1	TGTGCCAGCAGCCTAGGGACAGGGGGCTCCTACGAGCAGTACTTC	CASSLGTGGSYEQYF
TRBV28	TRBJ2-5	-	-	TGTGCCAGCAGTGCTGGGGGGGCGCAAGAGACCCAGTACTTC	CASSAGGAQETQYF
TRBV6-6	TRBJ2-2	-	-	TGTGCCAGCAGTCCACCACTCAACACCGGGGAGCTGTTTTTT	CASSPPLNTGELFF
TRBV11-2	TRBJ2-3	-	-	TGTGCCAGCAGCCGCCCCGTGGGCCCAGATACGCAGTATTTT	CASSRPVGPDTQYF
TRBV19	TRBJ1-2	-	-	TGTGCCAGTAGGACCCGGACAGCCCAGGGCTACACCTTC	CASRTRTAQGYTF
TRBV5-1	TRBJ2-1	-	-	TGCGCCAGCAGCTTGGACCCGATCGGCGGCGGCTCCTACAATGAGCAGTTCTTC	CASSLDPIGGGSYNEQFF
TRBV2	TRBJ2-7	-	-	TGTGCCAGCAGTGTTTACGGTTCCCTCTCCTACGAGCAGTACTTC	CASSVYGSLSYEQYF
TRBV30	TRBJ2-7	-	-	TGTGCCTGGAGCCGGGTCTACGAGCAGTACTTC	CAWSRVYEQYF
TRBV6-1	TRBJ2-2	once	-	TGTGCCAGCAGTCCCTTCCTAGGGGCCGGGGAGCTGTTTTTT	CASSPFLGAGELFF
TRBV27	TRBJ2-7	-	-	TGTGCCAGCAGTTTATCCCTCCGGACAGCCTACGAGCAGTACTTC	CASSLSLRTAYEQYF
TRBV30	TRBJ2-1	-	-	TGTGCCTGGACAAGACAGTCCTACAATGAGCAGTTCTTC	CAWTRQSYNEQFF
TRBV6-6	TRBJ2-3	-	TRBD2	TGTGCCAGCACCCCGAGCCTAGCGGGAGGTTCGGATACGCAGTATTTT	CASTPSLAGGSDTQYF
TRBV5-4	TRBJ2-7	-	TRBD1	TGTGCCAGCAGCTTGGGCGGGACAGGGCCCTACGAGCAGTACTTC	CASSLGGTGPYEQYF
TRBV6-6	TRBJ1-2	few	-	TGTGCCAGCAGTTACGCGGCAGGAAGACCCTATGGCTACACCTTC	CASSYAAGRPYGYTF
TRBV27	TRBJ2-1	-	-	TGTGCCAGCAGTCCCCGAAGGGGGGCTATGGGGTCGTCCTACAATGAGCAGTTCTTC	CASSPRRGAMGSSYNEQFF
TRBV4-2	TRBJ2-7	-	TRBD2	TGTGCCAGCAGCCAAGATCGGAGGGAGGGCCGGTACGAGCAGTACTTC	CASSQDRREGRYEQYF
TRBV5-1	TRBJ2-7	-	TRBD1	TGCGCCAGCAGCACCGCTGGACAGGGGTACGAGCAGTACTTC	CASSTAGQGYEQYF
TRBV15	TRBJ2-7	once	TRBD1	TGTGCCACCAGCAGAGGGGGGACAGGGGGCGTCGAGCAGTACTTC	CATSRGGTGGVEQYF
TRBV14	TRBJ2-7	-	-	TGTGCCAGCAGCCAAGAAATCGGTCGAACACACTTCTACGAGCAGTACTTC	CASSQEIGRTHFYEQYF
TRBV5-1	TRBJ1-4	-	-	TGCGCCAGCAGCCTAGGGGGATCTGACGGTGAAAAACTGTTTTTT	CASSLGGSDGEKLFF
TRBV5-6	TRBJ1-2	-	-	TGTGCCAGCTCTTTCCTTGGCAGGACAGACTATGGCTACACCTTC	CASSFLGRTDYGYTF
TRBV30	TRBJ1-2	-	TRBD1	TGTGCTTCGGGGGACAGGGGACGGGGCTACACCTTC	CASGDRGRGYTF
TRBV19	TRBJ1-5	few	TRBD1	TGTGCCAGTAGTAAGACAGGGCTTGGCAATCAGCCCCAGCATTTT	CASSKTGLGNQPQHF
TRBV6-6	TRBJ1-1	-	-	TGTGCCAGCAGTTACGGGGGGCCCTCCCGGCCTGAAGCTTTCTTT	CASSYGGPSRPEAFF
TRBV25-1	TRBJ2-1	-	-	TGTGCCAGCAGTGGCTTCGGAATACACAATGAGCAGTTCTTC	CASSGFGIHNEQFF
TRBV7-6	TRBJ2-3	-	-	TGTGCCAGCAGCCCGGGAGGCACAGATACGCAGTATTTT	CASSPGGTDTQYF
TRBV19	TRBJ2-3	-	TRBD2	TGTGCCAGTAGCCCCACCCCACTAGCGGGAGGAGCAGATACGCAGTATTTT	CASSPTPLAGGADTQYF
TRBV14	TRBJ2-2	-	TRBD2	TGTGCCAGCAGCCAAGTCGCGGGGGATGTCATCGGGGAGCTGTTTTTT	CASSQVAGDVIGELFF
TRBV7-2	TRBJ1-5	few	TRBD1	TGTGCCAGCAGGCAGACGGGACAGGGGCAGCCCCAGCATTTT	CASRQTGQGQPQHF